What follows describes a single T cell receptor (beta chain). As yet, its antigen is unknown. Everyone who donated was a healthy bone marrow donor. The data belong to a study of cytomegalovirus exposure and HLA in healthy donors. Germline assignment: CDR1 SNHLY and CDR2 FYNNEI. The trim removed 7 bases at V and 5 bases at J, leaving 15 bases unmatched. CDR3 length: 16 residues. It was with 60 Vbeta and 13 Jbeta primers that the PCR ran. The assay was immunoSEQ multiplex PCR, and TCRdb's table has in-frame clones only and misses some. The sample lists some 140,000 clones; approximately 80% were seen once. General observations from the study: The listing of fewer than 200 TCR beta chains classed them as cytomegalovirus-associated. Later analysis associated a missense DCLRE1C variant with TCR beta V- and J-gene trimming. Judged likely to be a sequencing artifact was a cluster of highly shared sequence variants.

The sequenced sample was PBMCs. The TCR sequence derives from a woman between 40 and 55 years old in good health and CMV-seronegative. The J gene is TRBJ2-5, the V gene TRBV2, with 8 bases fitting TRBD1. This chain's CDR3 is CASMRSNYRGWETQYF. DNA of the CDR3: TGTGCCAGCATGAGGTCTAATTACAGGGGGTGGGAGACCCAGTACTTC.